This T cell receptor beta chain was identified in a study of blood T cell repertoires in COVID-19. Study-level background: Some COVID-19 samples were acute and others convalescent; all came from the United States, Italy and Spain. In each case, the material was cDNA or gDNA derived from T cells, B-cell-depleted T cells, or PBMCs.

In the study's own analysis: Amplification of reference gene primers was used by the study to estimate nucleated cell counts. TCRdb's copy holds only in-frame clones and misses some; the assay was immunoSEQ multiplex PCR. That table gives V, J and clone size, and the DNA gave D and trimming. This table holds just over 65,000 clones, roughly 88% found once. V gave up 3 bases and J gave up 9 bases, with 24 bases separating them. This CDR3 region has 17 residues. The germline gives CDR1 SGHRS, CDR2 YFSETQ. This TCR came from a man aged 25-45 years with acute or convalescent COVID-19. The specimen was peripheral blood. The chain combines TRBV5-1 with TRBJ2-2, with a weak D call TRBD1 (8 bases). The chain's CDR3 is CASSYRVTGGAQWELFF. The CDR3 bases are TGCGCCAGCAGCTACCGAGTCACAGGGGGGGCACAATGGGAGCTGTTTTTT. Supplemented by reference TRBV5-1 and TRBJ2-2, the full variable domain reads KAGVTQTPRYLIKTRGQQVTLSCSPISGHRSVSWYQQTPGQGLQFLFEYFSETQRNKGNFPGRFSGRQFSNSRSEMNVSTLELGDSALYLCASSYRVTGGAQWELFFGEGSRLTVL.